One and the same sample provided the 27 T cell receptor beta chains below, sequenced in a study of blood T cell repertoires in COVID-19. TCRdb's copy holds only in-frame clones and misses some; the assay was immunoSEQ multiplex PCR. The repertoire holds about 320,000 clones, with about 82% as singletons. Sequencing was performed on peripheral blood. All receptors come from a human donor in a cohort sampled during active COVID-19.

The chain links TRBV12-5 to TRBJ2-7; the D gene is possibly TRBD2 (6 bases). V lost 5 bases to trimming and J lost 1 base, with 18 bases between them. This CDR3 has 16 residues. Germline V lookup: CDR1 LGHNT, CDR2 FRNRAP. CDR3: CASGTLGGSGSYEQYF. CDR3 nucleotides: TGTGCTAGTGGTACCCTCGGGGGATCAGGGTCCTACGAGCAGTACTTC.

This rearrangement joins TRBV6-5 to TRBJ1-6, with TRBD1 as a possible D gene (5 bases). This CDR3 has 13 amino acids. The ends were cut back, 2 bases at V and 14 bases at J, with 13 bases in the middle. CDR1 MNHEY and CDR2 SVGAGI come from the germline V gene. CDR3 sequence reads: CASSYAGRAALHF. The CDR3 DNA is TGTGCCAGCAGTTACGCCGGCAGGGCCGCCCTCCACTTT.

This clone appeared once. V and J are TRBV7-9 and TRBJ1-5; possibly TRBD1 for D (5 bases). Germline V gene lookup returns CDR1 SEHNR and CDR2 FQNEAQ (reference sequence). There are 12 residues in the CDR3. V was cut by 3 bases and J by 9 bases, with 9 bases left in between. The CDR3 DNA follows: TGTGCCAGCAGCTTGGGGGGGAGGCCCCAGCATTTT. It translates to CASSLGGRPQHF.

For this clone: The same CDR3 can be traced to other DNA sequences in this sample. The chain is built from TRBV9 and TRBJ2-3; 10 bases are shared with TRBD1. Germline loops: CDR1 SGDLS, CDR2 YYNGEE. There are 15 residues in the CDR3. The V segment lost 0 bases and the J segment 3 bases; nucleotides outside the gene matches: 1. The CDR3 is CASSVGTGGTDTQYF. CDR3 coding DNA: TGTGCCAGCAGCGTAGGGACAGGGGGGACAGATACGCAGTATTTT.

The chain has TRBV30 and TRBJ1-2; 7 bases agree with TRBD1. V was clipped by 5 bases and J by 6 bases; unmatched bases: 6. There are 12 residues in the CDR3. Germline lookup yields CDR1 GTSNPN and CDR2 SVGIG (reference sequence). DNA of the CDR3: TGTGCCTGGGGGGGAACAGGGGATGGCTACACCTTC. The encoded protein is CAWGGTGDGYTF.

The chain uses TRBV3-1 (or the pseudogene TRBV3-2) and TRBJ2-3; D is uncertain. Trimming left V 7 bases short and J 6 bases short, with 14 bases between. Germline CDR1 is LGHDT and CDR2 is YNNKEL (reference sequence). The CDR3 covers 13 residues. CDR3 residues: CASTYGGSDTQYF. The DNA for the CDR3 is TGTGCCAGCACCTATGGCGGTTCGGATACGCAGTATTTT.

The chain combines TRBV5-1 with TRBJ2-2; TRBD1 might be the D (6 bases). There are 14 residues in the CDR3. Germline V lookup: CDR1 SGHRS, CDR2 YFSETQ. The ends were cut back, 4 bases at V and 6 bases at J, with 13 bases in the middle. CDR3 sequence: CASSEGNRAGELFF. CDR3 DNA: TGCGCCAGCAGCGAGGGAAACAGGGCCGGGGAGCTGTTTTTT.

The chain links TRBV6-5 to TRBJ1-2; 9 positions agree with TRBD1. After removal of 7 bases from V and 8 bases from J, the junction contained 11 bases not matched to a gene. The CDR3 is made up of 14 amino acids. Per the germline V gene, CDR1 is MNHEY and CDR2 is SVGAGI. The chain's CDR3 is CASTPRDRVVGYTF. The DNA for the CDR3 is TGTGCCAGCACCCCCCGGGACAGGGTGGTCGGCTACACCTTC.

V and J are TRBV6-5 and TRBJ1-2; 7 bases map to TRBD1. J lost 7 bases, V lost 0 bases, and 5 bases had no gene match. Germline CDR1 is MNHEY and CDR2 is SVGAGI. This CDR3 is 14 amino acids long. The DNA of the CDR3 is TGTGCCAGCAGTTACTCGGACAGGTCCATTGGCTACACCTTC. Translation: CASSYSDRSIGYTF.

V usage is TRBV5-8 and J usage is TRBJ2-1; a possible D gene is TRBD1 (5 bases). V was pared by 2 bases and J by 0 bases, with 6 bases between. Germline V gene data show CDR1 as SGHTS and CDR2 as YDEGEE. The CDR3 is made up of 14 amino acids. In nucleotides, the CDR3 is TGTGCCAGCAGCTTCCAGGGCTCCTACAATGAGCAGTTCTTC. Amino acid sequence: CASSFQGSYNEQFF.

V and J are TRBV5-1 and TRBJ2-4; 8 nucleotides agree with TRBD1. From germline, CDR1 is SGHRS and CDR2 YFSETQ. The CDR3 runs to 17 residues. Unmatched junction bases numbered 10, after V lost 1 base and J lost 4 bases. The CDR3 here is CASSLFPVTGAKNIQYF. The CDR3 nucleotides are TGCGCCAGCAGCTTGTTTCCCGTGACAGGGGCGAAAAACATTCAGTACTTC.

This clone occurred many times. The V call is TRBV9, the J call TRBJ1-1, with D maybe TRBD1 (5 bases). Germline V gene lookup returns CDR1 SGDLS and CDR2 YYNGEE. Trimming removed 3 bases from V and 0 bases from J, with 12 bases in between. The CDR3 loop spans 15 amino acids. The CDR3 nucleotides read TGTGCCAGCAGCGAGGTCGACAGCATGAACACTGAAGCTTTCTTT. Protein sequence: CASSEVDSMNTEAFF.

The CDR3 protein is CASRPGTGTREYYGYTF. Here the CDR3 DNA reads TGTGCCAGCAGGCCCGGGACAGGGACACGAGAGTACTATGGCTACACCTTC. J is TRBJ1-2 and V is TRBV27, with TRBD1 identical over 9 bases. The CDR3 is 17 residues long. After removal of 6 bases from V and 3 bases from J, the junction contained 14 bases not matched to a gene. The V gene's germline CDR1 is MNHEY and CDR2 SMNVEV (reference sequence).

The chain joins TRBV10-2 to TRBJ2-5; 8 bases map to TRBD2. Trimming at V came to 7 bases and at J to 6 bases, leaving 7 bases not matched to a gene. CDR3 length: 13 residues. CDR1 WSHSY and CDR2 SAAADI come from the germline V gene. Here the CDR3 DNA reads TGCGCCAGCATGACGGCGGGGGGAAAGACCCAGTACTTC. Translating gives CASMTAGGKTQYF.

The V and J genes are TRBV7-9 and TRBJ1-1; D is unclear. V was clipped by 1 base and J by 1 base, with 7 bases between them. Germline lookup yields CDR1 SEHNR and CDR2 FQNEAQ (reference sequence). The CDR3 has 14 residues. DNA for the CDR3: TGTGCCAGCAGCTTAGAACCAGGGAACACTGAAGCTTTCTTT. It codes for CASSLEPGNTEAFF.

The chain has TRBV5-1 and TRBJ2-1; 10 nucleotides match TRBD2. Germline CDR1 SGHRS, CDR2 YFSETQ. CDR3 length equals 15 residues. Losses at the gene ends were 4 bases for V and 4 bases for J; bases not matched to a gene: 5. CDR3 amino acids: CASSTASGGYNEQFF. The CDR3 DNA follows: TGCGCCAGCAGCACCGCTAGCGGGGGTTACAATGAGCAGTTCTTC.

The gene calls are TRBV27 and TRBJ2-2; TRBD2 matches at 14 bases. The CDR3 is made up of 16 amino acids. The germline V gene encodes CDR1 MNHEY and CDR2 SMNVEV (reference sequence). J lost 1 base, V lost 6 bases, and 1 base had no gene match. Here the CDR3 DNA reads TGTGCCAGCAGGGGACTAGCGGGAGAGAACACCGGGGAGCTGTTTTTT. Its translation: CASRGLAGENTGELFF.

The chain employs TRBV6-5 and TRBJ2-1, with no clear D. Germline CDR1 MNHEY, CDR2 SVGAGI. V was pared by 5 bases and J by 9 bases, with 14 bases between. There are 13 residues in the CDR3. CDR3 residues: CASSNPADTEQFF. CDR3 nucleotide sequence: TGTGCCAGCAGTAACCCGGCGGATACTGAGCAGTTCTTC.

Written as DNA, the CDR3 is TGTGCCAGCAGTTACCCCGGACTCAAGTACGAGCAGTACTTC. This codes for CASSYPGLKYEQYF. The chain is built from TRBV6-5 and TRBJ2-7; D possibly corresponds to TRBD2 (5 bases). This CDR3 spans 14 amino acids. Germline V gene lookup returns CDR1 MNHEY and CDR2 SVGAGI. V lost 2 bases, J lost 4 bases, and 12 bases lay in between.

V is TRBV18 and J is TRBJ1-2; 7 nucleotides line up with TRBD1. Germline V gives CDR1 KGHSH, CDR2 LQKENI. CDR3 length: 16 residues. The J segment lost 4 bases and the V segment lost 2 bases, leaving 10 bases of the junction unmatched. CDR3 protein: CASSPSDTGVGYGYTF. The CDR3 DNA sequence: TGTGCCAGCTCACCATCAGACACAGGGGTGGGCTATGGCTACACCTTC. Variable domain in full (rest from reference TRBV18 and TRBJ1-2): NAGVMQNPRHLVRRRGQEARLRCSPMKGHSHVYWYRQLPEEGLKFMVYLQKENIIDESGMPKERFSAEFPKEGPSILRIQQVVRGDSAAYFCASSPSDTGVGYGYTFGSGTRLTVV.

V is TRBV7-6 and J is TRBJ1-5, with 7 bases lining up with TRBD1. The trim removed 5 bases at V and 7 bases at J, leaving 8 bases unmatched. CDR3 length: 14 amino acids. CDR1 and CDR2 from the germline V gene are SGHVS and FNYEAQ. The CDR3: CASSLGGQGQPQHF. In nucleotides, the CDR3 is TGTGCCAGCAGCCTAGGGGGCCAAGGGCAGCCCCAGCATTTT.

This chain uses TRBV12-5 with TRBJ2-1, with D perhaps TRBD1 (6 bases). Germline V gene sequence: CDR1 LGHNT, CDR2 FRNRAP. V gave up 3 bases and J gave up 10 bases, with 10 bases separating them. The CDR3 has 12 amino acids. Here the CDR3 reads CASGFPDREQFF. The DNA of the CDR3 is TGTGCTAGTGGTTTCCCGGACAGAGAGCAGTTCTTC.

DNA for the CDR3: TGTGCCAGTAGTATCCGGGGACTAAGCTCTGGGGCCAACGTCCTGACTTTC. Protein product: CASSIRGLSSGANVLTF. The chain carries TRBV19 and TRBJ2-6, with TRBD2 identical over 7 bases. V was pared by 3 bases and J by 0 bases, with 5 bases of the junction left unmatched. The CDR3 consists of 17 residues. In germline, CDR1 is LNHDA, CDR2 SQIVND (reference sequence).

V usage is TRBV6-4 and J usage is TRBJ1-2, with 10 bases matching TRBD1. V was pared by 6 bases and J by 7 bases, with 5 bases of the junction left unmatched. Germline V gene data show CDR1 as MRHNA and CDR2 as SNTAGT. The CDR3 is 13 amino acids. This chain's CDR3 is CASRLTGGSGYTF. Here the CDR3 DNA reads TGTGCCAGCAGACTGACAGGGGGCTCTGGCTACACCTTC.

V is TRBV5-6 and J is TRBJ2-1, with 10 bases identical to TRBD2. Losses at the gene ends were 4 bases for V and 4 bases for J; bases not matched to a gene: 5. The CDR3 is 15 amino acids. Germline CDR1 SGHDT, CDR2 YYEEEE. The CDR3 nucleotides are TGTGCCAGCAGCCTTACTAGCGGGGATTACAATGAGCAGTTCTTC. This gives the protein CASSLTSGDYNEQFF.

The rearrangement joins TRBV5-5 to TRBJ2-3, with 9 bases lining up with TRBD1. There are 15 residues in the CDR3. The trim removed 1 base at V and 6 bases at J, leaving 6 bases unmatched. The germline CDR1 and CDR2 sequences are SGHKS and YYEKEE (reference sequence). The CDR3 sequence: CASSLWDRDADTQYF. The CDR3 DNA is TGTGCCAGCAGCTTGTGGGACAGGGATGCCGATACGCAGTATTTT. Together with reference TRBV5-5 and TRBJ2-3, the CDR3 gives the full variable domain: DAGVTQSPTHLIKTRGQQVTLRCSPISGHKSVSWYQQVLGQGPQFIFQYYEKEERGRGNFPDRFSARQFPNYSSELNVNALLLGDSALYLCASSLWDRDADTQYFGPGTRLTVL.

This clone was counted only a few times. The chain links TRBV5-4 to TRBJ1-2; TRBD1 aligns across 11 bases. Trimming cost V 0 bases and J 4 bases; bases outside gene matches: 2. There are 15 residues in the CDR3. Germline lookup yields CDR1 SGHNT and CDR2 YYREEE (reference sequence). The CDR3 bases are TGTGCCAGCAGCTTGGGCGGGACAGGGGGCTATGGCTACACCTTC. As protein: CASSLGGTGGYGYTF.